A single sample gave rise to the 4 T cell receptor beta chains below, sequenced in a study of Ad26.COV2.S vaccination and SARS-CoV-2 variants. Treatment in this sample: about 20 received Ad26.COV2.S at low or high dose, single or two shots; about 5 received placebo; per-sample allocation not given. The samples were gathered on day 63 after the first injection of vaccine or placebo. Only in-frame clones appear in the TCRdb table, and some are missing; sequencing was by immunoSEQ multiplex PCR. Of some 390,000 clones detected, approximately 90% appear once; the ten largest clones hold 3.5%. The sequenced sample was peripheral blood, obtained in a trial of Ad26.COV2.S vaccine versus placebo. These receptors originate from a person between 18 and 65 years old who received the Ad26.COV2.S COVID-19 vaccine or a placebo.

The DNA for the CDR3 is TGCGCCAGCAGCCCCAGATCCGGGGGCACAGATACGCAGTATTTT. It codes for CASSPRSGGTDTQYF. The genes are TRBV4-1 and TRBJ2-3; maybe TRBD2 (5 bases). Germline values: CDR1 MGHRA, CDR2 YSYEKL. The CDR3 consists of 15 residues. Trimming pared 4 bases from V and 1 base from J, leaving 12 bases between.

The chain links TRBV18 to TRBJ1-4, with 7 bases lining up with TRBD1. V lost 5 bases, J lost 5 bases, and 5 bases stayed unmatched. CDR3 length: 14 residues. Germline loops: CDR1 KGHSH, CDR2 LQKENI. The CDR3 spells CASSLDRINEKLFF. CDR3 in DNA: TGTGCCAGCTCATTGGACAGGATAAATGAAAAACTGTTTTTT.

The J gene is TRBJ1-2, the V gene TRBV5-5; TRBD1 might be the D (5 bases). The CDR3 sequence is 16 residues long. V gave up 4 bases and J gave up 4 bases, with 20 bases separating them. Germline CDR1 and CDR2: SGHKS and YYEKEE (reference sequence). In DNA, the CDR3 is TGTGCCAGCAGCCTCGTAGGGAGTTTCCAGGGCTATGGCTACACCTTC. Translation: CASSLVGSFQGYGYTF.

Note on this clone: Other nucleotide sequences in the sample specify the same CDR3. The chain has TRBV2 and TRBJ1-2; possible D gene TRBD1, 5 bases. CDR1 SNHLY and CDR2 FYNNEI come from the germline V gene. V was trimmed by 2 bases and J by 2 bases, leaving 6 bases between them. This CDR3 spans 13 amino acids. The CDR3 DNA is TGTGCCAGCAGTGAACAGGGAAACTATGGCTACACCTTC. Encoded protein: CASSEQGNYGYTF. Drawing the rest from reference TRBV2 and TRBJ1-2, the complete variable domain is EPEVTQTPSHQVTQMGQEVILRCVPISNHLYFYWYRQILGQKVEFLVSFYNNEISEKSEIFDDQFSVERPDGSNFTLKIRSTKLEDSAMYFCASSEQGNYGYTFGSGTRLTVV.